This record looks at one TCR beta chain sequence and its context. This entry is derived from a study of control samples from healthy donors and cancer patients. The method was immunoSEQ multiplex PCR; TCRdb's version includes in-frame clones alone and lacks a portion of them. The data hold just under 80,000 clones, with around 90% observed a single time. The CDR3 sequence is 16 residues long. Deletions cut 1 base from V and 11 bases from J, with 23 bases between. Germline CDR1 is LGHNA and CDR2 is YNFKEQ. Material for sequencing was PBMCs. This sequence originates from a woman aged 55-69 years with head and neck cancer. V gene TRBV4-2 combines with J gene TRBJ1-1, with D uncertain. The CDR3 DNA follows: TGTGCCAGCAGCCAAGTCACCCCGCCTAAACCCCCAGTGGCTTTCTTT. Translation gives CASSQVTPPKPPVAFF.